Each of the 26 T cell receptor beta chains below was sequenced from the same sample in a study of T cells in Graves' hyperthyroidism and ophthalmopathy. TCR beta CDR3 sequences were amplified from RNA transcripts. Initially, a first-round RT-PCR of the TCR CDR3 employed the HTBI primer set. TCRdb re-called the multiplex PCR reads through MiXCR, storing one row per CDR3 protein. This table holds approximately 380,000 distinct CDR3 sequences, about a fifth found once. Sequenced input: blood. The receptors here all came from a man aged 18 to 30 with Graves' ophthalmopathy.

The gene calls are TRBV5-1 and TRBJ2-5; no reliable D call. Trimming pared 4 bases from V and 1 base from J, leaving 8 bases between. The CDR3 sequence is 13 residues long. Germline CDR1 SGHRS, CDR2 YFSETQ. In DNA form, the CDR3 reads TGCGCCAGCAGCGGAAAAACCCAAGAGACCCAGTACTTC. Translated: CASSGKTQETQYF.

The V call is TRBV6-1, the J call TRBJ2-3, with D unclear. V was clipped by 5 bases and J by 0 bases, with 6 bases between them. Germline V gene data show CDR1 as MNHNS and CDR2 as SASEGT. The CDR3 spans 13 residues. CDR3 DNA sequence: TGTGCCAGCAGTACAGAGAGCACAGATACGCAGTATTTT. Its translation: CASSTESTDTQYF.

This clonotype was seen a handful of times. The genes are TRBV5-1 and TRBJ1-1; TRBD1 might be the D (6 bases). The CDR3 consists of 15 residues. CDR1 is SGHRS, CDR2 YFSETQ, per germline. Trimming pared 3 bases from V and 2 bases from J, leaving 14 bases between. CDR3 region: CASSSQQGFNTEAFF. CDR3 nucleotides: TGCGCCAGCAGCTCCCAACAGGGTTTCAACACTGAAGCTTTCTTT.

This clonotype was seen repeatedly, ten times or more. The chain combines TRBV5-1 with TRBJ2-5; the match to TRBD2 covers 7 bases. This CDR3 has 14 residues. Germline V gives CDR1 SGHRS, CDR2 YFSETQ. Trimming at V came to 0 bases and at J to 3 bases, leaving 2 bases not matched to a gene. CDR3 nucleotides: TGCGCCAGCAGCTTGGGCGGGGGAGAAGAGACCCAGTACTTC. Protein sequence: CASSLGGGEETQYF.

This clonotype was found many times. The rearrangement joins TRBV12-3 or TRBV12-4 to TRBJ2-3; perhaps TRBD1 as D (6 bases). The V and J ends lost 6 bases and 6 bases respectively, with 19 bases between them. The CDR3 contains 15 residues. In nucleotides, the CDR3 is TGTGCCAGCAGCCCCACCAGGACAGCCTCGGATACGCAGTATTTT. Translating it yields CASSPTRTASDTQYF.

This clonotype was counted between two and nine times. This CDR3 reads CASSPHQSYEQYF. CDR3 DNA sequence: TGTGCCAGCAGCCCTCACCAGTCCTACGAGCAGTACTTC. The chain uses TRBV3-1 and TRBJ2-7; D is undetermined. From germline, CDR1 is LGHDT and CDR2 YNNKEL (reference sequence). This CDR3 spans 13 amino acids. The germline V and J ends were trimmed by 4 bases and 1 base, with 8 bases remaining between them.

This clonotype was seen repeatedly, ten times or more. The J gene is TRBJ2-7, the V gene TRBV3-1; D uncertain. The CDR3 covers 14 residues. CDR1 and CDR2 from the germline V gene are LGHDT and YNNKEL (reference sequence). With 2 bases removed from V and 2 bases from J, the gap between germline ends came to 10 bases. The CDR3 here is CASSQYRSTYEQYF. The CDR3 DNA is TGTGCCAGCAGCCAATACCGATCTACCTACGAGCAGTACTTC.

This clonotype was recorded many times. This sequence joins TRBV18 and TRBJ2-7, with D possibly called TRBD1 or TRBD2 (5 bases each). The CDR3 has 14 residues. V lost 2 bases, J lost 6 bases, and 14 bases lay in between. Germline V gene lookup returns CDR1 KGHSH and CDR2 LQKENI. CDR3 nucleotides: TGTGCCAGCTCACCAGGGTTGGGGGTCTTCGAGCAGTACTTC. Its protein product is CASSPGLGVFEQYF.

This clonotype was observed at least ten times. The chain is built from TRBV28 and TRBJ1-5; 9 bases fit TRBD1. Germline loops: CDR1 MDHEN, CDR2 SYDVKM. The CDR3 runs 16 residues. The V and J ends lost 7 bases and 0 bases, in that order; junction bases with no gene match: 7. The CDR3 region has the DNA TGTGCCAGCAACAGGGGGCCCTATTATAGCAATCAGCCCCAGCATTTT. This translates into CASNRGPYYSNQPQHF.

This clonotype was counted between two and nine times. V usage is TRBV5-6 and J usage is TRBJ2-1; D is possibly TRBD1 (6 bases). This CDR3 has 15 amino acids. Germline assignment: CDR1 SGHDT and CDR2 YYEEEE. The germline V and J ends were trimmed by 1 base and 3 bases, with 11 bases remaining between them. The CDR3 protein is CASSLKQGGYNEQFF. The CDR3 DNA sequence: TGTGCCAGCAGCTTGAAACAGGGCGGCTACAATGAGCAGTTCTTC.

Ten or more counts support this clonotype. This rearrangement joins TRBV6-1 to TRBJ1-5, with no clear D. Trimming took off 10 bases at V and 0 bases at J, with 13 bases between the two ends. Germline CDR1 MNHNS, CDR2 SASEGT. This CDR3 has 14 residues. In DNA, the CDR3 is TGTGCCACCTCCCCAGGTCGTAGCAATCAGCCCCAGCATTTT. It encodes CATSPGRSNQPQHF.

This clonotype was counted ten times or more. The chain uses TRBV18 and TRBJ1-6, with D unresolved. Trimming shortened V by 0 bases and J by 10 bases, and 10 bases separated the two germline ends. This CDR3 contains 14 residues. From germline, CDR1 is KGHSH and CDR2 LQKENI. CDR3 protein: CASSPPREGSPLHF. CDR3 sequence (DNA): TGTGCCAGCTCACCACCTAGGGAAGGATCACCCCTCCACTTT.

This clonotype has a count of ten or more. The chain recombines TRBV2 with TRBJ1-2, with D possibly TRBD1 on 6 matching bases. CDR1 SNHLY and CDR2 FYNNEI come from the germline V gene. The germline V and J ends were trimmed by 8 bases and 1 base, with 17 bases remaining between them. The CDR3 is 15 amino acids. CDR3 in DNA: TGTGCCAGCGGCGACTACAGGGAGAATAACTATGGCTACACCTTC. Its translation: CASGDYRENNYGYTF.

For this clonotype: A much larger clone sits a single nucleotide away, making a read error possible. CDR3 sequence (DNA): TGCAGCGTTGGATACAACTCCTACGGGCAGTACTTC. This translates into CSVGYNSYGQYF. This chain links TRBV29-1 with TRBJ2-7; D remains ambiguous. CDR1 is SQVTM, CDR2 ANQGSEA, per germline. CDR3 size: 12 residues.

The rearrangement links TRBV7-3 to TRBJ2-2, with D maybe TRBD1 (6 bases). Looked up from germline, CDR1 is SGHTA and CDR2 is FQGTGA. This CDR3 spans 17 amino acids. Trimming removed 7 bases at V and 1 base at J, with 19 bases between. Here the CDR3 reads CASKDGPRGGNTGELFF. The CDR3 DNA sequence: TGTGCCAGCAAGGACGGGCCCCGAGGGGGGAACACCGGGGAGCTGTTTTTT.

This clonotype was counted at least ten times. The J gene is TRBJ2-7, the V gene TRBV3-1; 7 bases agree with TRBD1. V dropped 3 bases and J dropped 7; count of bases not matched to a gene: 12. Per germline, CDR1 LGHDT and CDR2 YNNKEL (reference sequence). This CDR3 region has 15 residues. As DNA, the CDR3 is TGTGCCAGCAGCCATTTGACGACAGGGCGTGGAGAGCAGTACTTC. This codes for CASSHLTTGRGEQYF.

The chain has TRBV29-1 and TRBJ2-5; 7 bases line up with TRBD2. After removal of 7 bases from V and 9 bases from J, the junction contained 14 bases not matched to a gene. Germline assignment: CDR1 SQVTM and CDR2 ANQGSEA. The CDR3 runs to 13 residues. The CDR3 coding sequence is TGCAGCGCGCCACTAGTAGCTGGGGGGGCCCAGTACTTC. As protein: CSAPLVAGGAQYF.

This clonotype was picked up many times. This sequence joins TRBV2 and TRBJ2-3; D gene unclear. The germline gives CDR1 SNHLY, CDR2 FYNNEI. The CDR3 spans 16 residues. Between the trimmed V and J ends, which lost 4 bases and 0 bases, there was a span of 14 bases. The CDR3 DNA reads as TGTGCCAGCAGTGCGCTCGTGGGCGGTAGCACAGATACGCAGTATTTT. Its protein is CASSALVGGSTDTQYF.

This clonotype was recorded many times. The chain carries TRBV3-1 and TRBJ2-1; 11 bases are shared with TRBD2. Germline CDR1 reads LGHDT; CDR2 reads YNNKEL (reference sequence). V lost 3 bases and J lost 4; bases outside the gene matches: 5. CDR3 size: 16 residues. The CDR3 DNA follows: TGTGCCAGCAGCCACCCAATAGCGGGGGGGTACAATGAGCAGTTCTTC. Translating gives CASSHPIAGGYNEQFF.

This clonotype showed up many times. The rearrangement links TRBV2 to TRBJ2-3; tentatively, D is TRBD1 (5 bases). V was cut by 2 bases and J by 5 bases, with 20 bases left in between. The CDR3 totals 17 residues. Germline V gene sequence: CDR1 SNHLY, CDR2 FYNNEI. CDR3 sequence: CASSELSDVGLGDTQYF. The CDR3 DNA follows: TGTGCCAGCAGTGAATTGTCTGACGTGGGGCTAGGAGATACGCAGTATTTT.

The chain has TRBV7-2 and TRBJ1-2, with D maybe TRBD1 (6 bases). Deletions cut 3 bases from V and 0 bases from J, with 14 bases between. CDR1 and CDR2 (germline): SGHTA, FQGNSA. CDR3 length: 16 amino acids. The CDR3 region has the DNA TGTGCCAGCAGCTTGGGGGCCAGGGGAACTAACTATGGCTACACCTTC. The encoded protein is CASSLGARGTNYGYTF.

V gene TRBV19 combines with J gene TRBJ1-6; TRBD1 is a possible D gene (6 bases). The CDR3 is 14 amino acids. The germline V gene encodes CDR1 LNHDA and CDR2 SQIVND (reference sequence). V dropped 6 bases and J dropped 9 bases, with 15 bases sitting between them. The CDR3 here is CASRTGYGTSPLHF. As DNA, the CDR3 is TGTGCCAGTAGGACAGGCTACGGAACTTCACCCCTCCACTTT.

Concerning this clonotype itself: One end of the junction varies from germline; a read error may be responsible. The chain combines TRBV4-1 with TRBJ2-1, with D perhaps TRBD2 (5 bases). The CDR3 runs 15 residues. Germline assignment: CDR1 MGHRA and CDR2 YSYEKL. In DNA form, the CDR3 reads TGCGCCAGCAGCCAAGATCCGGGCGGAGGCAATGAGCGGTTCTTC. Translating gives CASSQDPGGGNERFF.

This clonotype was counted at least ten times. This chain joins TRBV13 and TRBJ2-5; 8 bases fit TRBD1. The trim removed 5 bases at V and 4 bases at J, leaving 6 bases unmatched. Germline CDR1 and CDR2: PRHDT and FYEKMQ (reference sequence). The CDR3 has 14 residues. CDR3 DNA: TGTGCCAGCAGCCAGACAGGGGCCCCAGAGACCCAGTACTTC. Translating gives CASSQTGAPETQYF.

This clonotype was detected only once. Just one base apart from a much larger clone, this may be a read error. This chain links TRBV5-1 with TRBJ2-7, with 8 bases aligning to TRBD2. The CDR3 runs to 15 residues. From germline, CDR1 is SGHRS and CDR2 YFSETQ. The CDR3 DNA is TGCGCCAGCAGCTTGGTGGCGGGGGGCCTCTACGAGCAGTGCTTC. This gives the protein CASSLVAGGLYEQCF. Variable domain in full (rest from reference TRBV5-1 and TRBJ2-7): KAGVTQTPRYLIKTRGQQVTLSCSPISGHRSVSWYQQTPGQGLQFLFEYFSETQRNKGNFPGRFSGRQFSNSRSEMNVSTLELGDSALYLCASSLVAGGLYEQCFGPGTRLTVT.

This clonotype was seen at least ten times. The chain is built from TRBV2 and TRBJ2-5; 10 nucleotides match TRBD2. CDR1 and CDR2 from the germline V gene are SNHLY and FYNNEI. The CDR3 sequence is 16 residues long. The ends lost 1 base at V and 2 bases at J; junction bases unmatched: 4. Here the CDR3 reads CASSEDGAGGQETQYF. CDR3 DNA: TGTGCCAGCAGTGAAGATGGAGCGGGGGGGCAAGAGACCCAGTACTTC.